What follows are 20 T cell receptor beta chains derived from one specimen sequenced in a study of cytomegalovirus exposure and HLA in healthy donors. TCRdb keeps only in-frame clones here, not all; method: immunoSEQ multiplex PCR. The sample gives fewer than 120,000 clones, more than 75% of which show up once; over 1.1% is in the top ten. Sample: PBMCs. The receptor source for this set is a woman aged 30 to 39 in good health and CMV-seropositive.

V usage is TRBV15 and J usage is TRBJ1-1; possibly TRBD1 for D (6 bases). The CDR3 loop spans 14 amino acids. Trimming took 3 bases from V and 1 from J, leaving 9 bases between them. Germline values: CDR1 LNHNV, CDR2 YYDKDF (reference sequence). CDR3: CATSSGQWNTEAFF. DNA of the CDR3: TGTGCCACCAGCAGCGGACAGTGGAACACTGAAGCTTTCTTT. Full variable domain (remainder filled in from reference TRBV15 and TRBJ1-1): DAMVIQNPRYQVTQFGKPVTLSCSQTLNHNVMYWYQQKSSQAPKLLFHYYDKDFNNEADTPDNFQSRRPNTSFCFLDIRSPGLGDTAMYLCATSSGQWNTEAFFGQGTRLTVV.

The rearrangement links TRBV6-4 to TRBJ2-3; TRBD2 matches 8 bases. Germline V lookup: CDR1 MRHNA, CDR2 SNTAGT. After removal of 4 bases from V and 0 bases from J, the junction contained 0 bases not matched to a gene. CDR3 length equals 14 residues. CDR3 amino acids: CASSASGSTDTQYF. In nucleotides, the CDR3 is TGTGCCAGCAGTGCTAGCGGGAGCACAGATACGCAGTATTTT.

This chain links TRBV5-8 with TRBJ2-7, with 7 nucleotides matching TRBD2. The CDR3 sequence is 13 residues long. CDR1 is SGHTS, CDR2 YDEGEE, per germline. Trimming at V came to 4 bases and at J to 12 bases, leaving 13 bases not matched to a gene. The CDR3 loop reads CASSNPSPSGVYF. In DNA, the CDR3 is TGTGCCAGCAGCAACCCATCTCCAAGCGGGGTGTACTTC.

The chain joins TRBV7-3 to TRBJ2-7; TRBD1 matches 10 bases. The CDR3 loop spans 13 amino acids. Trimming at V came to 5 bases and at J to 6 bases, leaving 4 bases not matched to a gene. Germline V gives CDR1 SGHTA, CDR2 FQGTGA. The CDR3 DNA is TGTGCCAGCAGCCAGACAGGGGGCTCCGAGCAGTACTTC. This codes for CASSQTGGSEQYF.

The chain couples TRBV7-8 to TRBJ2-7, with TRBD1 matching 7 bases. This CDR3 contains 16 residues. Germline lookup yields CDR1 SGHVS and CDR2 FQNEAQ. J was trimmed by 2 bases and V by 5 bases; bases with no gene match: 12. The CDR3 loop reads CASSIKRGRGTYEQYF. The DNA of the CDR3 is TGTGCCAGCAGCATCAAAAGGGGGCGCGGAACCTACGAGCAGTACTTC.

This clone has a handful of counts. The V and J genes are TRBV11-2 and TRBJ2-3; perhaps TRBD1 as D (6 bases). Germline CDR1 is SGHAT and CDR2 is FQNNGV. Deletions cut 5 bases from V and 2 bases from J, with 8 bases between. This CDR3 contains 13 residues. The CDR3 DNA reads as TGTGCCAGCAGCGGACAGAACACAGATACGCAGTATTTT. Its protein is CASSGQNTDTQYF.

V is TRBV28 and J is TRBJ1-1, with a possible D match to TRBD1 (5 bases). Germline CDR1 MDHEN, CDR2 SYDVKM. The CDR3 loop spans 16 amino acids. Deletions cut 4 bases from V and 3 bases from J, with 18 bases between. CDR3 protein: CASSCAGCDPDTEAFF. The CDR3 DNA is TGTGCCAGCAGTTGCGCAGGGTGCGATCCGGACACTGAAGCTTTCTTT.

The CDR3 loop is CASSLEAGKGKKYF. CDR3 in DNA: TGCGCCAGCAGCTTGGAGGCAGGGAAGGGGAAAAAGTACTTC. The chain recombines TRBV5-1 with TRBJ2-7; tentative D call: TRBD1 (5 bases). This CDR3 has 14 residues. The V gene's germline CDR1 is SGHRS and CDR2 YFSETQ. Between the trimmed V and J ends, which lost 0 bases and 11 bases, there was a span of 18 bases.

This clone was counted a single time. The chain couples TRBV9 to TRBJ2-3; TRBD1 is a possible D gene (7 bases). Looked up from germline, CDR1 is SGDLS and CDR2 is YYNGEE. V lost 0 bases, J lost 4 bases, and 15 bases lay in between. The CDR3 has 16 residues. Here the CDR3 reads CASSVEVRRGPDTQYF. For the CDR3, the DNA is TGTGCCAGCAGCGTAGAGGTGAGGAGGGGGCCAGATACGCAGTATTTT.

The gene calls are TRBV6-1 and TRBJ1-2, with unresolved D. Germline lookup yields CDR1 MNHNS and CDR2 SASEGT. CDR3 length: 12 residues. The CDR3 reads CAAQKTTIGYTF. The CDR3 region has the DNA TGTGCAGCGCAGAAGACTACAATTGGCTACACCTTC.

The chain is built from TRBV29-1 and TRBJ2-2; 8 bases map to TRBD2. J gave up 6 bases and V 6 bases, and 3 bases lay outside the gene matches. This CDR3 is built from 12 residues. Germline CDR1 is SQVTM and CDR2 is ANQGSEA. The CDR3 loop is CSVSGSPGELFF. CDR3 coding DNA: TGCAGCGTGAGCGGGAGTCCCGGGGAGCTGTTTTTT.

The CDR3 loop is CASSPMDSGGEQFF. In DNA form, the CDR3 reads TGTGCCAGCTCACCAATGGATTCGGGGGGTGAGCAGTTCTTC. V is TRBV18 and J is TRBJ2-1, with 7 bases matching TRBD2. This CDR3 contains 14 residues. The ends lost 2 bases at V and 9 bases at J; junction bases unmatched: 7. Germline V gene lookup returns CDR1 KGHSH and CDR2 LQKENI.

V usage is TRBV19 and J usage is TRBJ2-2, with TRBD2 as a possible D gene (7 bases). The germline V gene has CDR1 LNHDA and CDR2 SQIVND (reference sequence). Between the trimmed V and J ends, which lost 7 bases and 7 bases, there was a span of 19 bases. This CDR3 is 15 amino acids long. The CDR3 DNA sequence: TGTGCCAGTAACTCCCCTGGGGGGGCCGGCGGGGAGCTGTTTTTT. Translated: CASNSPGGAGGELFF.

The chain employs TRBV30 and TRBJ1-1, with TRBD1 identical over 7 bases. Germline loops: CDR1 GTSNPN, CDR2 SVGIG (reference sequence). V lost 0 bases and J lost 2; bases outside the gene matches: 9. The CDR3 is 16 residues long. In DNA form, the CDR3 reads TGTGCCTGGAGTGTACAAGCCGGGACAGCAAACACTGAAGCTTTCTTT. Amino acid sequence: CAWSVQAGTANTEAFF.

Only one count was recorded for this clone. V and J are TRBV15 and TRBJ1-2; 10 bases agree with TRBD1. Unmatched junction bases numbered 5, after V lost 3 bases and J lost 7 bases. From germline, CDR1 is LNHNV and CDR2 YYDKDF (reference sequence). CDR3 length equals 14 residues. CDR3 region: CATSSLTGGSGYTF. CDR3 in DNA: TGTGCCACCAGCAGCCTGACAGGGGGCAGTGGCTACACCTTC.

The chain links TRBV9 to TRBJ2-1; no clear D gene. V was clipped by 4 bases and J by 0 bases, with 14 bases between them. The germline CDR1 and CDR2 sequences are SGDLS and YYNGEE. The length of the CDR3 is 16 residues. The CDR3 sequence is CASSPWAGSSYNEQFF. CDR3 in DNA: TGTGCCAGCAGCCCCTGGGCAGGTAGCTCCTACAATGAGCAGTTCTTC.

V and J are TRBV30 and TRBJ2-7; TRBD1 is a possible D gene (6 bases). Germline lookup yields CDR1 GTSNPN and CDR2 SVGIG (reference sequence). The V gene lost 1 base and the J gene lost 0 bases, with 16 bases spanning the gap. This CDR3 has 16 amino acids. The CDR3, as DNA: TGTGCCTGGAGTGGAACAGGCAGGGGATTCTCCTACGAGCAGTACTTC. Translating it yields CAWSGTGRGFSYEQYF. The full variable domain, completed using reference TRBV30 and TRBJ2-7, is SQTIHQWPATLVQPVGSPLSLECTVEGTSNPNLYWYRQAAGRGLQLLFYSVGIGQISSEVPQNLSASRPQDRQFILSSKKLLLSDSGFYLCAWSGTGRGFSYEQYFGPGTRLTVT.

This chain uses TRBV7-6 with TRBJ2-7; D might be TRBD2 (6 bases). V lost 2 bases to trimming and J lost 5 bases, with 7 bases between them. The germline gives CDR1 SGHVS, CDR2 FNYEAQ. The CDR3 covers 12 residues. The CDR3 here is CASSLWGDEQYF. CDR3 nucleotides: TGTGCCAGCAGCTTATGGGGGGACGAGCAGTACTTC.

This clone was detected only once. Here the CDR3 DNA reads TGTGCCAGCAGTTGGGGACTAGCGGGGGGCACAGATACGCAGTATTTT. It yields the protein CASSWGLAGGTDTQYF. The chain recombines TRBV27 with TRBJ2-3, with 14 bases lining up with TRBD2. Germline assignment: CDR1 MNHEY and CDR2 SMNVEV (reference sequence). The CDR3 is 16 amino acids. After removal of 4 bases from V and 1 base from J, the junction contained 1 base not matched to a gene.

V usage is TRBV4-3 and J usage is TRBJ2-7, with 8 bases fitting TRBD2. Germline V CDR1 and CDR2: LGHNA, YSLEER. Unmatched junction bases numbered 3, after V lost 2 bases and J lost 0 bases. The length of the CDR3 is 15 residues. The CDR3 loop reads CASSQTSGSSYEQYF. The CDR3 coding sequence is TGCGCCAGCAGCCAAACTAGCGGTAGCTCCTACGAGCAGTACTTC.